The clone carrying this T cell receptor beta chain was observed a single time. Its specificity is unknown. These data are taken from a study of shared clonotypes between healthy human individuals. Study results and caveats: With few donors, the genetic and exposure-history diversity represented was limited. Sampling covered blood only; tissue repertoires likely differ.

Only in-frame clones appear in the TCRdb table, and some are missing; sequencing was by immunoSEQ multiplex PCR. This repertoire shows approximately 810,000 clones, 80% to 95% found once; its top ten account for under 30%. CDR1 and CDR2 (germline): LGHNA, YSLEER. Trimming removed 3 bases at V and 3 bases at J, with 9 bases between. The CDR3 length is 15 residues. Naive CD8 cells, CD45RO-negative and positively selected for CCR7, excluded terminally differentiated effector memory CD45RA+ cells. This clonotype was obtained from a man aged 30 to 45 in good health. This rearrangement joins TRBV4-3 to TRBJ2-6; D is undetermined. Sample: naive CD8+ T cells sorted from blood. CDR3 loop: CASSHSSRGANVLTF. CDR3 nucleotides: TGCGCCAGCAGCCACAGCTCTCGTGGGGCCAACGTCCTGACTTTC.